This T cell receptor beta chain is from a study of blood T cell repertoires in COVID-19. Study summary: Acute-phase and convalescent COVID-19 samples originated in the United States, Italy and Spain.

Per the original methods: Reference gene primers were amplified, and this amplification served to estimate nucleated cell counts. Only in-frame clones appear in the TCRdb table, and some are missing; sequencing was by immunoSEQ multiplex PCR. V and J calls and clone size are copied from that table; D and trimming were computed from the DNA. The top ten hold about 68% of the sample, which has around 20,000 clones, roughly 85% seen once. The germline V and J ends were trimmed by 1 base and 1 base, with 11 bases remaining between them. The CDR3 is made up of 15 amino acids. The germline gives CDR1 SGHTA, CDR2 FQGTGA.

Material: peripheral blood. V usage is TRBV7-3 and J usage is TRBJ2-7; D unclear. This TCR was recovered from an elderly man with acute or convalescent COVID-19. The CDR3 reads CASSLIYLESYEQYF. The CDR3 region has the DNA TGTGCCAGCAGCTTAATCTATCTAGAGTCCTACGAGCAGTACTTC.